This TCR beta chain comes out of a study of shared clonotypes between healthy human individuals. This clone was counted between two and nine times. Positively selected for CCR7, the CD45RO-negative cells used as naive CD8 cells excluded terminally differentiated effector memory CD45RA+ cells. With 8 bases clipped from V and 5 bases from J, the junction kept 13 bases outside the gene matches. The CDR3 sequence is 14 residues long. Germline V CDR1 and CDR2: GTSNPN, SVGIG (reference sequence). Data came from immunoSEQ multiplex PCR; TCRdb stores just in-frame clones and leaves some out. The repertoire holds approximately 2,000,000 clones, with around 93% as singletons.

Sequencing input: naive CD8+ T cells from PBMCs. The rearrangement joins TRBV30 to TRBJ1-1; 8 bases align to TRBD1. The origin of this receptor is a man between 18 and 35 years old in good health. Some clones in this sample may be carry-over from other donors' samples. The CDR3 reads CAVGPDRVMTEAFF. In nucleotides, the CDR3 is TGTGCCGTGGGTCCGGACAGGGTCATGACTGAAGCTTTCTTT.